Listed here are 4 T cell receptor beta chains from one sample, sequenced in a study of OX40 agonist ivuxolimab in advanced cancers. The table came from immunoSEQ multiplex PCR; TCRdb's copy has only in-frame clones and leaves some out. The sample records about 28,000 clones, more than 75% being singletons. The material sequenced was CD4+ or CD8+ T cells sorted from blood, taken in a trial of the OX40 agonist ivuxolimab. The receptors here all came from an adult with an advanced solid tumor such as melanoma, head and neck, liver or kidney cancer.

This clone was seen a single time. The genes are TRBV15 and TRBJ2-7; 7 nucleotides align to TRBD2. The junction had 9 bases not matched to a gene; V was cut back by 5 bases and J by 2 bases. Germline V gene sequence: CDR1 LNHNV, CDR2 YYDKDF (reference sequence). This CDR3 has 15 residues. CDR3 region: CATSPFGGGTYEQYF. The CDR3 region has the DNA TGTGCCACCAGCCCGTTTGGGGGGGGTACCTACGAGCAGTACTTC. Complete variable domain (other parts from reference TRBV15 and TRBJ2-7): DAMVIQNPRYQVTQFGKPVTLSCSQTLNHNVMYWYQQKSSQAPKLLFHYYDKDFNNEADTPDNFQSRRPNTSFCFLDIRSPGLGDTAMYLCATSPFGGGTYEQYFGPGTRLTVT.

This rearrangement joins TRBV9 to TRBJ2-3; 8 nucleotides align to TRBD2. The CDR3 is made up of 19 amino acids. Trimming took 4 bases from V and 5 from J; bases not matched to a gene: 21. Germline V gene lookup returns CDR1 SGDLS and CDR2 YYNGEE. The CDR3 DNA reads TGTGCCAGCAGCCGTTTGGGTGCGGGGGGCCTCAGTTCACGAGATACGCAGTATTTT. Its translation is CASSRLGAGGLSSRDTQYF.

The V and J genes are TRBV19 and TRBJ2-5; possibly TRBD2 for D (5 bases). The V gene lost 8 bases and the J gene lost 0 bases, with 13 bases spanning the gap. Germline CDR1 is LNHDA and CDR2 is SQIVND (reference sequence). The CDR3 totals 14 residues. The CDR3 DNA is TGTGCCAGTTCTGAGGGCAGCTACCAAGAGACCCAGTACTTC. It encodes CASSEGSYQETQYF.

This clone was seen a handful of times. This chain joins TRBV5-5 and TRBJ2-7; TRBD1 is a possible D gene (6 bases). V lost 0 bases, J lost 0 bases, and 10 bases lay in between. CDR3 length equals 15 residues. The germline V gene has CDR1 SGHKS and CDR2 YYEKEE (reference sequence). CDR3 sequence (DNA): TGTGCCAGCAGCTTGGGGCAGGGGCGCTCCTACGAGCAGTACTTC. It translates to CASSLGQGRSYEQYF.